This T cell receptor beta chain was sequenced in a study of cytomegalovirus exposure and HLA in healthy donors. Study results and limitations: An analysis that came later showed most CMV-associated TCR beta chains appearing HLA-restricted. Investigators reported under 200 TCR beta chains as tied to cytomegalovirus.

V gave up 3 bases and J gave up 0 bases, with 3 bases separating them. The CDR3 is 13 amino acids. From germline, CDR1 is MNHEY and CDR2 SMNVEV (reference sequence). Primers included in the PCR were 60 Vbeta and 13 Jbeta primers. The repertoire was sequenced with immunoSEQ multiplex PCR; TCRdb's copy has only in-frame clones and lacks some. The table has about 89,000 clones, 85% seen once; the top ten hold 6.5% to 9%. With regard to this clone: What it binds is not known.

The sample consisted of PBMCs. The rearrangement joins TRBV27 to TRBJ2-1; D uncertain. The TCR comes from a man aged 40-49 years in good health and CMV-seropositive. The CDR3 nucleotides read TGTGCCAGCAGTTTTCACTCCTACAATGAGCAGTTCTTC. Protein sequence: CASSFHSYNEQFF.